This TCR beta chain was found in a study of T cell changes during pregnancy in multiple sclerosis (dated 2019 in TCRdb). Turning to the overall study: Changes in the T cell repertoire over the course of pregnancy were examined in this study in women with multiple sclerosis.

The library was prepared using the immunoSEQ multiplex PCR assay. TCRdb stores this immuneACCESS table with in-frame sequences only. Part of the clones is absent; in the studies checked, under half of the shortfall reflects unresolved V genes, and no reason is known for the rest. The sample contains more than 70,000 clones, 93% of them found a single time. The ten largest clonotypes hold approximately 2.5% of the sample. Spanning cysteine to phenylalanine, the CDR3 consists of 15 amino acids. Only CDR3 DNA remains: 45 bases, in frame from the first base. The germline V gene yields SGHDT for CDR1 and YYEEEE for CDR2. Trimming takes 0 bases off V and 4 bases off J; junction bases not matched to a gene: 5. Notes on this clone: What antigen it recognizes has not been identified. Base-call qualities are not available, and no considerably larger clone is one nucleotide away.

The source was peripheral blood, collected in the second trimester of pregnancy. Recombination joined TRBV5-6 with TRBJ2-7, and 9 bases in between align with TRBD2. This clonotype was sampled from a female donor with multiple sclerosis, enrolled in a pregnancy study. The DNA reads as follows: TGTGCCAGCAGCTTGGGACTAGCGGCGCTATACGAGCAGTACTTC. This encodes CASSLGLAALYEQYF. Where the CDR3 stops, the reference TRBV5-6 and TRBJ2-7 genes take over; the full variable domain is DAGVTQSPTHLIKTRGQQVTLRCSPKSGHDTVSWYQQALGQGPQFIFQYYEEEERQRGNFPDRFSGHQFPNYSSELNVNALLLGDSALYLCASSLGLAALYEQYFGPGTRLTVT.